The present T cell receptor beta chain was sequenced within a study of control samples from healthy donors and cancer patients. The CDR3 is made up of 13 amino acids. Trimming at V came to 3 bases and at J to 4 bases, leaving 2 bases not matched to a gene. Germline values: CDR1 SGHDT, CDR2 YYEEEE. Method: immunoSEQ multiplex PCR; TCRdb's copy keeps in-frame clones and lacks some. The table shows some 82,000 clones, with 70% to 90% occurring only once. This receptor was taken from a middle-aged man in good health. Sequencing input: blood. V gene TRBV5-6 combines with J gene TRBJ1-1; 8 bases are shared with TRBD1. CDR3 in amino acids: CASSWDRFTEAFF. In DNA form, the CDR3 reads TGTGCCAGCAGCTGGGACAGGTTCACTGAAGCTTTCTTT.